This entry describes one T cell receptor (beta chain). The target antigen is unknown. This entry comes from a study of T cell responses to AZD1222 COVID-19 vaccine. This CDR3 spans 12 amino acids. Germline V lookup: CDR1 SEHNR, CDR2 FQNEAQ (reference sequence). Trimming removed 1 base from V and 4 bases from J, with 4 bases in between. Sequenced by immunoSEQ multiplex PCR; TCRdb stores in-frame clones only, minus some. The profile shows under 45,000 clones, roughly 88% of them singletons. The study's findings and limits: An increase in Spike-specific TCR breadth and depth was observed after two AZD1222 doses. Only a handful of AZD1222 recipients, more than five in all, had baseline seropositivity. Clonal diversity was possibly underestimated, and the donors were mostly white British, with more females. Sampling captured repertoires only after the peak T cell response.

The sequence derives from an adult who received the MenACWY meningococcal vaccine as a control. The material sequenced was peripheral blood, taken 28 days after the second dose of the MenACWY control vaccine. The chain has TRBV7-9 and TRBJ1-1, with no clear D. As DNA, the CDR3 is TGTGCCAGCAGCTTAGATACCACTGAAGCTTTCTTT. This sequence encodes CASSLDTTEAFF.